Sequencing of this T cell receptor beta chain was carried out in a study of cytomegalovirus exposure and HLA in healthy donors. The PCR employed 60 Vbeta primers together with 13 Jbeta primers. The method was immunoSEQ multiplex PCR; TCRdb's version includes in-frame clones alone and lacks a portion of them. The sample yields about 140,000 clones, 65% to 70% seen once. Regarding this clone: Its antigen is as yet unknown. The junction does not match germline at one end; this may be a read error.

Study-wide points: In vitro confirmation showed three CMV-associated chains to be CMV antigen specific. A later analysis appeared to link common viral pathogens to several of the most significant clusters. A missense variant in DCLRE1C was later tied to TCR beta V- and J-gene trimming.

The TCR originated in a man younger than 40 in good health and CMV-seropositive. Sample: PBMCs.

The CDR3 loop reads CASSLAPNSYTNYTF. The CDR3 DNA reads as TGTGCCAGCAGCTTAGCCCCCAACTCATATACTAACTACACCTTT. The chain uses TRBV7-2 and TRBJ1-2, with D unclear. Germline V lookup: CDR1 SGHTA, CDR2 FQGNSA. The CDR3 consists of 15 residues.